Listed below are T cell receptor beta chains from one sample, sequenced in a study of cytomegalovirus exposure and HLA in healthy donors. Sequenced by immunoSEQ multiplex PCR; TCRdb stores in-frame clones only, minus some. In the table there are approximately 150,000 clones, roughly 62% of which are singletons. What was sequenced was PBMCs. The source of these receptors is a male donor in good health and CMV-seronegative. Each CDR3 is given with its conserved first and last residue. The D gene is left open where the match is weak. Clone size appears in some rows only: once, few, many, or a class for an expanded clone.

CDR3nt: TGTGCCAGCAGCTTAGGTAGGAACACTGAAGCTTTCTTT; CDR3aa: CASSLGRNTEAFF; abundance: NA; j_gene: TRBJ1-1; v_gene: TRBV7-6; d_gene: NA
CDR3nt: TGCAGCGTTGAAGATCCGGACAGAAACTATGGCTACCCCTTC; CDR3aa: CSVEDPDRNYGYPF; abundance: NA; j_gene: TRBJ1-2; v_gene: TRBV29-1; d_gene: NA
CDR3nt: TGTGCCAGCAGCGACCGCGGAGGGGGCAAAGCTTTCTTT; CDR3aa: CASSDRGGGKAFF; abundance: NA; j_gene: TRBJ1-1; v_gene: TRBV9; d_gene: TRBD1
CDR3nt: TGTGCCGTTAATTTACAGGGTTTGGATGGCTACACCTTC; CDR3aa: CAVNLQGLDGYTF; abundance: NA; j_gene: TRBJ1-2; v_gene: TRBV30; d_gene: NA
CDR3nt: TGCGCCAGCAGCCAACAGGGACTGAACACCGGGGAGCTGTTTTTT; CDR3aa: CASSQQGLNTGELFF; abundance: few; j_gene: TRBJ2-2; v_gene: TRBV4-1; d_gene: NA
CDR3nt: TGTGCCACATCAACAGGACCCGGGGGCTATGGCTACACCTTC; CDR3aa: CATSTGPGGYGYTF; abundance: few; j_gene: TRBJ1-2; v_gene: TRBV2; d_gene: NA
CDR3nt: TGTGCCAGCAGTGAAAAGCCAACCTTCAGCAATCAGCCCCAGCATTTT; CDR3aa: CASSEKPTFSNQPQHF; abundance: NA; j_gene: TRBJ1-5; v_gene: TRBV6-1; d_gene: NA
CDR3nt: TGTGCCAGCACTCCGACGTCGGGGACAATGGAAAAACTGTTTTTT; CDR3aa: CASTPTSGTMEKLFF; abundance: once; j_gene: TRBJ1-4; v_gene: TRBV7-9; d_gene: NA
CDR3nt: TGCGCCAGCAGCCTTAATTCCCGGGACTCCTATGGCTACACCTTC; CDR3aa: CASSLNSRDSYGYTF; abundance: NA; j_gene: TRBJ1-2; v_gene: TRBV4-1; d_gene: NA
CDR3nt: TGTGCCAGCAGCTCCACCCCCGACAGGGTTGGAAACACCATATATTTT; CDR3aa: CASSSTPDRVGNTIYF; abundance: few; j_gene: TRBJ1-3; v_gene: TRBV7-8; d_gene: TRBD1
CDR3nt: TGTGCCAGCAGCCCTCGACAGGGAGTAAATGAGCAGTTCTTC; CDR3aa: CASSPRQGVNEQFF; abundance: few; j_gene: TRBJ2-1; v_gene: TRBV5-4; d_gene: TRBD1
CDR3nt: TGCAGCGCCCGGACTAGCGGGGGGGAACTGGGGTACAATGAGCAGTTCTTC; CDR3aa: CSARTSGGELGYNEQFF; abundance: NA; j_gene: TRBJ2-1; v_gene: TRBV29-1; d_gene: TRBD2
CDR3nt: TGTGCCAGCAGTGAAGCGCGGGCAACAGGGGACATTCAGTACTTC; CDR3aa: CASSEARATGDIQYF; abundance: NA; j_gene: TRBJ2-4; v_gene: TRBV2; d_gene: TRBD1
CDR3nt: TGTGCCAGCAGCTTAGGCCGGGGGAACACTGAAGCTTTCTTT; CDR3aa: CASSLGRGNTEAFF; abundance: NA; j_gene: TRBJ1-1; v_gene: TRBV13; d_gene: NA
CDR3nt: TGTGCCAGCAGTGCTGGACAGGGTCGGTACTCTGGAAACACCATATATTTT; CDR3aa: CASSAGQGRYSGNTIYF; abundance: NA; j_gene: TRBJ1-3; v_gene: TRBV2; d_gene: TRBD1
CDR3nt: TGTGCCAGCAGGTACTTACAGGGTAGTAAGCCCCAGCATTTT; CDR3aa: CASRYLQGSKPQHF; abundance: NA; j_gene: TRBJ1-5; v_gene: TRBV28; d_gene: NA
CDR3nt: TGTGCCAGTAGTATAGGACACCCAGATTATAGCAATCAGCCCCAGCATTTT; CDR3aa: CASSIGHPDYSNQPQHF; abundance: few; j_gene: TRBJ1-5; v_gene: TRBV19; d_gene: NA
CDR3nt: TGTGCCAGCAGTTACTCGAGCTCTGGGGCCAACGTCCTGACTTTC; CDR3aa: CASSYSSSGANVLTF; abundance: NA; j_gene: TRBJ2-6; v_gene: TRBV6-6; d_gene: NA
CDR3nt: TGTGCCGGTGCGGATCCCGAGAGAGGGCCCTATGGCTACACCTTC; CDR3aa: CAGADPERGPYGYTF; abundance: NA; j_gene: TRBJ1-2; v_gene: TRBV28; d_gene: NA
CDR3nt: TGTGCCAGCATTCAGGGGACGGCTGGAAACACCATATATTTT; CDR3aa: CASIQGTAGNTIYF; abundance: NA; j_gene: TRBJ1-3; v_gene: TRBV2; d_gene: NA
CDR3nt: TGTGCCAGCTCGTCCGGGACAGGGCAACAAGAGACCCAGTACTTC; CDR3aa: CASSSGTGQQETQYF; abundance: few; j_gene: TRBJ2-5; v_gene: TRBV18; d_gene: TRBD1
CDR3nt: TGTGCCAGCAGCAGCCGGGAGGGGATTGGATCACCCCTCCACTTT; CDR3aa: CASSSREGIGSPLHF; abundance: NA; j_gene: TRBJ1-6; v_gene: TRBV6-6; d_gene: NA
CDR3nt: TGTGCCAGCAGTGAAGCGAGGGCATGGACTGAAGCTTTCTTT; CDR3aa: CASSEARAWTEAFF; abundance: NA; j_gene: TRBJ1-1; v_gene: TRBV6-1; d_gene: NA
CDR3nt: TGTGCCAGCGAAACCGACAGGGTCGGGAACGAGCAGTACTTC; CDR3aa: CASETDRVGNEQYF; abundance: NA; j_gene: TRBJ2-7; v_gene: TRBV11-2; d_gene: TRBD1
CDR3nt: TGCAGCGTCGGACAGACCGGGACAGGGGAGCGGAATGAGCAGTTCTTC; CDR3aa: CSVGQTGTGERNEQFF; abundance: NA; j_gene: TRBJ2-1; v_gene: TRBV29-1; d_gene: TRBD1
CDR3nt: TGTGCCAGAAGCTCGGGCCGGGACAGGGAGATGGGCAATCAGCCCCAGCATTTT; CDR3aa: CARSSGRDREMGNQPQHF; abundance: few; j_gene: TRBJ1-5; v_gene: TRBV5-3; d_gene: TRBD1
CDR3nt: TGTGCCAGCAGCTCCGGGACAGGTAGCAATCAGCCCCAGCATTTT; CDR3aa: CASSSGTGSNQPQHF; abundance: NA; j_gene: TRBJ1-5; v_gene: TRBV7-6; d_gene: TRBD1
CDR3nt: TGTGCCATCAAGGGGACTAGCGGGGGGTACGAGCAGTACTTC; CDR3aa: CAIKGTSGGYEQYF; abundance: few; j_gene: TRBJ2-7; v_gene: TRBV10-3; d_gene: TRBD2
CDR3nt: TGTGCCAGCAGTGAAGCGCAGGACAGGGGGGCCCGCGGGGAAAAACTGTTTTTT; CDR3aa: CASSEAQDRGARGEKLFF; abundance: NA; j_gene: TRBJ1-4; v_gene: TRBV6-1; d_gene: TRBD1
CDR3nt: TGTGCCAGCAGCGCCCGGACAGGGCCCGGATGGGAGCAGTTCTTC; CDR3aa: CASSARTGPGWEQFF; abundance: NA; j_gene: TRBJ2-1; v_gene: TRBV9; d_gene: TRBD1
CDR3nt: TGTGCCAGCAGCTTCGCGGGAGGGACCGGGGAGCTGTTTTTT; CDR3aa: CASSFAGGTGELFF; abundance: NA; j_gene: TRBJ2-2; v_gene: TRBV7-2; d_gene: TRBD2
CDR3nt: TGTGCCAGCAGATCCCGAGGGGGGGCTGAGGCTGAAGCTTTCTTT; CDR3aa: CASRSRGGAEAEAFF; abundance: NA; j_gene: TRBJ1-1; v_gene: TRBV2; d_gene: NA
CDR3nt: TGTGCCAGCAGTGAAAGCGACAACACTGAAGCTTTCTTT; CDR3aa: CASSESDNTEAFF; abundance: NA; j_gene: TRBJ1-1; v_gene: TRBV6-1; d_gene: NA
CDR3nt: TGTGCCAGCAGCATGTGGGGAGGGGGCACAGATACGCAGTATTTT; CDR3aa: CASSMWGGGTDTQYF; abundance: NA; j_gene: TRBJ2-3; v_gene: TRBV5-4; d_gene: TRBD2
CDR3nt: TGCGCCAGCAGATTTACCGGGACAGCCTATTCACCCCTCCACTTT; CDR3aa: CASRFTGTAYSPLHF; abundance: NA; j_gene: TRBJ1-6; v_gene: TRBV5-1; d_gene: TRBD1
CDR3nt: TGTGCCAGCAGTGACGGAACTGGGGGGGATGAGCAGTTCTTC; CDR3aa: CASSDGTGGDEQFF; abundance: NA; j_gene: TRBJ2-1; v_gene: TRBV6-6; d_gene: TRBD2
CDR3nt: TGTGCCAGCAGTTTATGGCCCGAGACTAGTGCTCCGCATGAGCAGTTCTTC; CDR3aa: CASSLWPETSAPHEQFF; abundance: NA; j_gene: TRBJ2-1; v_gene: TRBV27; d_gene: NA
CDR3nt: TGTGCCACAGAGCGGTTACTCTCCTACGAGCAGTACTTC; CDR3aa: CATERLLSYEQYF; abundance: NA; j_gene: TRBJ2-7; v_gene: TRBV7-2; d_gene: NA
CDR3nt: TGTGCCAGCAGCTTAATAGGTTCGACGGGGGCCCAGTACTTC; CDR3aa: CASSLIGSTGAQYF; abundance: NA; j_gene: TRBJ2-5; v_gene: TRBV7-3; d_gene: NA
CDR3nt: TGCAGCGCTGGCCACAGGGACTATGGCTACCCCTTC; CDR3aa: CSAGHRDYGYPF; abundance: NA; j_gene: TRBJ1-2; v_gene: TRBV29-1; d_gene: NA
CDR3nt: TGTGCCAGCAGTGGGGGGAGGGTCTATGGCTACACCTTC; CDR3aa: CASSGGRVYGYTF; abundance: few; j_gene: TRBJ1-2; v_gene: TRBV2; d_gene: NA
CDR3nt: TGTGCCAGCAGCTCGGTATCCGGGGCCTACGAGCAGTACTTC; CDR3aa: CASSSVSGAYEQYF; abundance: once; j_gene: TRBJ2-7; v_gene: TRBV28; d_gene: NA
CDR3nt: TGTGCCTCACAATGGGAGGGGGATGAAAAACTGTTTTTT; CDR3aa: CASQWEGDEKLFF; abundance: NA; j_gene: TRBJ1-4; v_gene: TRBV7-2; d_gene: NA
CDR3nt: TGCGCCAGCAGCTTGACAGGGGGCAATCAGCCCCAGCATTTT; CDR3aa: CASSLTGGNQPQHF; abundance: NA; j_gene: TRBJ1-5; v_gene: TRBV5-1; d_gene: TRBD1
CDR3nt: TGCGCCAGCAGCACGCTGGGACAGGTGAACGAGCAGTACTTC; CDR3aa: CASSTLGQVNEQYF; abundance: NA; j_gene: TRBJ2-7; v_gene: TRBV5-1; d_gene: TRBD1